What follows are 11 T cell receptor beta chains derived from one specimen sequenced in a study of T cell responses to AZD1222 COVID-19 vaccine. Measured with immunoSEQ multiplex PCR; TCRdb has only the in-frame clones, and not every one. The repertoire consists of roughly 150,000 clones, with 90% to 95% occurring once and the leading ten covering about 1.6%. The source was peripheral blood, collected 28 days after the second AZD1222 dose. The source is an adult who received the AZD1222 COVID-19 vaccine.

CDR3 residues: CASSLRPPLHF. The CDR3 nucleotides read TGTGCCAGCAGTTTGAGGCCACCCCTCCACTTT. J is TRBJ1-6 and V is TRBV28; D not certain. Germline CDR1 and CDR2: MDHEN and SYDVKM. The CDR3 extends over 11 amino acids. Trimming left V 3 bases short and J 11 bases short, with 5 bases between.

This clone was observed a single time. The rearrangement links TRBV2 to TRBJ2-2, with 9 bases fitting TRBD2. Germline assignment: CDR1 SNHLY and CDR2 FYNNEI. With V trimmed by 4 bases and J by 5 bases, 11 bases remained unmatched. The CDR3 consists of 17 residues. This chain's CDR3 is CASSVRQLAGRTGELFF. The CDR3, as DNA: TGTGCCAGCAGTGTGCGACAGCTAGCGGGGAGGACCGGGGAGCTGTTTTTT.

For the CDR3, the DNA is TGTGCCAGCAGCGTATTAAGCGGAAGCTCCTACGAGCAGTACTTC. Its protein is CASSVLSGSSYEQYF. This rearrangement joins TRBV9 to TRBJ2-7; D is perhaps TRBD2 (5 bases). Per germline, CDR1 SGDLS and CDR2 YYNGEE. The CDR3 runs 15 residues. Trimming left V 1 base short and J 0 bases short, with 11 bases between.

This sequence joins TRBV30 and TRBJ1-2; TRBD1 might be the D (6 bases). CDR1 is GTSNPN and CDR2 is SVGIG in the germline V gene (reference sequence). Trimming took 0 bases from V and 8 from J, leaving 19 bases between them. The CDR3 contains 15 residues. The CDR3 region has the DNA TGTGCCTGGAGTGTTGCCAGGCGCTTAGGGGGGGGCTACACCTTC. It is translated as CAWSVARRLGGGYTF. The full variable domain, in which reference TRBV30 and TRBJ1-2 provide the parts outside the CDR3, is SQTIHQWPATLVQPVGSPLSLECTVEGTSNPNLYWYRQAAGRGLQLLFYSVGIGQISSEVPQNLSASRPQDRQFILSSKKLLLSDSGFYLCAWSVARRLGGGYTFGSGTRLTVV.

The chain uses TRBV5-6 and TRBJ2-7, with a weak D call TRBD2 (5 bases). The V end was cut by 0 bases, the J end by 1 base, with 8 bases between. This CDR3 is built from 14 residues. CDR1 is SGHDT, CDR2 YYEEEE, per germline. CDR3 loop: CASSLGGKSYEQYF. CDR3 bases: TGTGCCAGCAGCTTGGGAGGGAAGTCCTACGAGCAGTACTTC.

This clone was recorded only once. The chain uses TRBV28 and TRBJ2-2; D may match TRBD1 or TRBD2 (6 bases each). V was trimmed by 7 bases and J by 5 bases, leaving 11 bases between them. The CDR3 extends over 13 amino acids. CDR1 is MDHEN and CDR2 is SYDVKM in the germline V gene. The CDR3 spells CASKQGGTGELFF. The CDR3 region has the DNA TGTGCCAGCAAACAAGGGGGGACCGGGGAGCTGTTTTTT.

The CDR3 reads CASSPLGDHEQYF. The CDR3 DNA follows: TGTGCCAGCTCACCCCTCGGGGACCACGAGCAGTACTTC. The chain is built from TRBV18 and TRBJ2-7; D possibly uses TRBD1 or TRBD2 (5 bases each). Germline assignment: CDR1 KGHSH and CDR2 LQKENI. The CDR3 is made up of 13 amino acids. V was shortened by 3 bases and J by 5 bases, with 11 bases between the two germline ends.

The chain combines TRBV5-4 with TRBJ2-5; D call uncertain. The germline gives CDR1 SGHNT, CDR2 YYREEE (reference sequence). V was pared by 0 bases and J by 3 bases, with 6 bases between. This CDR3 is 13 amino acids long. DNA of the CDR3: TGTGCCAGCAGCTTGGACAGTAAAGAGACCCAGTACTTC. Amino acids: CASSLDSKETQYF.

This chain connects TRBV5-8 to TRBJ2-5, with a weak D call TRBD1 (6 bases). There are 13 residues in the CDR3. V lost 4 bases, J lost 5 bases, and 12 bases lay in between. CDR1 SGHTS and CDR2 YDEGEE come from the germline V gene. CDR3 residues: CASSRQVGETQYF. CDR3 sequence (DNA): TGTGCCAGCAGCCGACAGGTCGGGGAGACCCAGTACTTC.

The rearrangement joins TRBV6-5 to TRBJ1-1; D may be TRBD1 (5 bases). The V gene lost 0 bases and the J gene lost 5 bases, with 10 bases spanning the gap. This CDR3 has 14 residues. CDR1 is MNHEY, CDR2 SVGAGI, per germline. CDR3 protein: CASSYSTRQTEAFF. The DNA for the CDR3 is TGTGCCAGCAGTTACTCGACGAGACAGACTGAAGCTTTCTTT.

This clone was seen only once. CDR3 loop: CASSATSGGLETQYF. The CDR3 DNA reads as TGTGCCAGCAGCGCGACTAGCGGGGGGTTGGAGACCCAGTACTTC. The chain employs TRBV11-2 and TRBJ2-5, with 13 bases that match TRBD2. The ends lost 5 bases at V and 5 bases at J; junction bases unmatched: 5. Germline CDR1 is SGHAT and CDR2 is FQNNGV. The CDR3 spans 15 residues.